This TCR beta chain was observed in a study of cytomegalovirus exposure and HLA in healthy donors. Findings and limits, study-wide: A few of the chains that were CMV-associated were confirmed in vitro to be specific for CMV antigens. By HLA locus, TCR association rates varied in a later analysis, with DRB1 showing the most and HLA-C the fewest.

A word on this clone: The target antigen is unknown.

The PCR made use of 60 Vbeta and 13 Jbeta primers. The table came from immunoSEQ multiplex PCR; TCRdb's copy has only in-frame clones and leaves some out. The repertoire has 270,000 or so clones, just over 85% of them found once; the top ten carry around 3.7%. Germline values: CDR1 SGHKS, CDR2 YYEKEE (reference sequence). V lost 5 bases, J lost 7 bases, and 7 bases stayed unmatched. The CDR3 has 13 residues. The sequence derives from a man in his forties or fifties in good health and CMV-seropositive. Source material: PBMCs. The chain links TRBV5-5 to TRBJ1-2, with 8 bases lining up with TRBD1. The CDR3 sequence is CASRPTGGGGYTF. CDR3 DNA sequence: TGTGCCAGCAGGCCAACAGGGGGTGGTGGCTACACCTTC.